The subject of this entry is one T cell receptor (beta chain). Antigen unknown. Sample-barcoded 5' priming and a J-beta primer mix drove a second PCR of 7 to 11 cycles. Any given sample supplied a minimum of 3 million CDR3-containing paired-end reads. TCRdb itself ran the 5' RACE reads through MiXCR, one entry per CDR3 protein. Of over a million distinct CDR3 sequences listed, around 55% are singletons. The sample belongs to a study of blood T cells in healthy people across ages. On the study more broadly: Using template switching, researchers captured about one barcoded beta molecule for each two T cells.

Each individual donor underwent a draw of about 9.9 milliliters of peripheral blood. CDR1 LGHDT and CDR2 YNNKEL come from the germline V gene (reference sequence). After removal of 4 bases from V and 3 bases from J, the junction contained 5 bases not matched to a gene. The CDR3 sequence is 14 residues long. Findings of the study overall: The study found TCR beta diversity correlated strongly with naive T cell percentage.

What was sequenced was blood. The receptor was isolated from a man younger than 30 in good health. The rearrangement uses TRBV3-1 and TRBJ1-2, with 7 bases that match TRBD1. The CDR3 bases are TGTGCCAGCAGCCGAGACAGGGTGTACTATGGCTACACCTTC. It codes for CASSRDRVYYGYTF.